The 28 T cell receptor beta chains below come from one sample, sequenced in a study of shared clonotypes between healthy human individuals. CD45RO-negative CD8 cells positively selected for CCR7 made up the naive population, which excluded terminally differentiated effector memory CD45RA+ cells. Profiled with immunoSEQ multiplex PCR; TCRdb holds only in-frame clones, not every one. The sample has hundreds of thousands of clones, 96% seen once. The source material was naive CD8+ T cells sorted from blood. These receptors originate from a man aged 25 to 40 in good health.

This chain links TRBV6-5 with TRBJ2-5; no firm D call. The CDR3 sequence is 12 residues long. The V gene lost 0 bases and the J gene lost 5 bases, with 4 bases spanning the gap. Germline-derived CDR1 and CDR2 are MNHEY and SVGAGI. Written as DNA, the CDR3 is TGTGCCAGCAGTTACTCAGGGGAGACCCAGTACTTC. It yields the protein CASSYSGETQYF.

This chain uses TRBV5-1 with TRBJ2-6; D possibly uses TRBD1 or TRBD2 (6 bases each). This CDR3 is built from 19 residues. The ends were cut back, 0 bases at V and 2 bases at J, with 18 bases in the middle. Germline V lookup: CDR1 SGHRS, CDR2 YFSETQ. The CDR3 loop reads CASSLVWGAERTGANVLTF. The CDR3 DNA sequence: TGCGCCAGCAGCTTGGTATGGGGGGCAGAAAGAACTGGGGCCAACGTCCTGACTTTC.

The chain recombines TRBV9 with TRBJ2-1; D gene ambiguous. Germline assignment: CDR1 SGDLS and CDR2 YYNGEE. The CDR3 totals 15 residues. V lost 0 bases, J lost 4 bases, and 11 bases lay in between. The CDR3 region has the DNA TGTGCCAGCAGCGTAGCTTACGGCCCGTACAATGAGCAGTTCTTC. It translates to CASSVAYGPYNEQFF.

The V gene is TRBV4-1, the J gene TRBJ1-1; 7 bases match TRBD1. V gave up 5 bases and J gave up 10 bases; unmatched junction bases: 19. Germline CDR1 and CDR2: MGHRA and YSYEKL. This CDR3 spans 16 amino acids. CDR3 nucleotide sequence: TGCGCCAGCAGCGAAGGCTTCGAGGGGGCGACTCGAATAGCTTTCTTT. It translates to CASSEGFEGATRIAFF.

The J gene is TRBJ2-7, the V gene TRBV7-2; the match to TRBD2 covers 9 bases. Trimming at V came to 3 bases and at J to 5 bases, leaving 17 bases not matched to a gene. Germline CDR1 is SGHTA and CDR2 is FQGNSA. The CDR3 is made up of 18 amino acids. The CDR3 coding sequence is TGTGCCAGCAGCTTTGGGACCTGGTTGACTAGCGGATCCGACGAGCAGTACTTC. It codes for CASSFGTWLTSGSDEQYF.

This chain joins TRBV21-1 and TRBJ2-1. TRBV21-1 is marked as a pseudogene. This CDR3 is 15 amino acids long. The CDR3 spells CASYRAGQTDNEQFF. CDR3 coding DNA: TGTGCCAGCTATCGAGCGGGACAGACTGACAATGAGCAGTTCTTC.

J is TRBJ1-3 and V is TRBV4-1, with a weak D call TRBD1 (5 bases). The V end lost 1 base, the J end lost 4 bases, and 14 bases lay between the germline ends. Germline values: CDR1 MGHRA, CDR2 YSYEKL. The CDR3 consists of 16 residues. Written as DNA, the CDR3 is TGCGCCAGCAGCCAAGTGCCCTTGGGACCCGGAAACACCATATATTTT. The encoded protein is CASSQVPLGPGNTIYF.

The chain is built from TRBV29-1 and TRBJ2-7; possibly TRBD2 for D (6 bases). From germline, CDR1 is SQVTM and CDR2 ANQGSEA. CDR3 size: 15 residues. The V end lost 0 bases, the J end lost 3 bases, and 15 bases lay between the germline ends. The CDR3 region has the DNA TGCAGCGTTGAAGAGCGGGCGGGACTTGACTACGAGCAGTACTTC. Protein product: CSVEERAGLDYEQYF.

The chain is built from TRBV7-9 and TRBJ2-7; D not certain. Germline V gene data show CDR1 as SEHNR and CDR2 as FQNEAQ (reference sequence). This CDR3 has 16 residues. V was pared by 2 bases and J by 4 bases, with 18 bases between. As DNA, the CDR3 is TGTGCCAGCAGCTTAAACAACCGAAAAGCTAGTTACGAGCAGTACTTC. As protein: CASSLNNRKASYEQYF.

V is TRBV13 and J is TRBJ2-5, with 7 bases fitting TRBD2. The CDR3 has 15 amino acids. Losses at the gene ends were 0 bases for V and 2 bases for J; bases not matched to a gene: 3. CDR1 and CDR2 from the germline V gene are PRHDT and FYEKMQ (reference sequence). The CDR3 sequence: CASSLGLAKQETQYF. The DNA for the CDR3 is TGTGCCAGCAGCTTAGGACTAGCGAAGCAAGAGACCCAGTACTTC.

The chain employs TRBV27 and TRBJ2-1; 7 positions match TRBD2. The CDR3 is made up of 15 amino acids. Germline V gene data show CDR1 as MNHEY and CDR2 as SMNVEV (reference sequence). V lost 4 bases and J lost 6; bases outside the gene matches: 9. The CDR3 loop reads CASSYSSGIINEQFF. The CDR3 DNA sequence: TGTGCCAGCAGTTATTCGAGCGGGATTATCAATGAGCAGTTCTTC.

The genes are TRBV7-9 and TRBJ1-1, with D unclear. Trimming shortened V by 5 bases and J by 7 bases, and 14 bases separated the two germline ends. Germline V gene lookup returns CDR1 SEHNR and CDR2 FQNEAQ (reference sequence). CDR3 length: 13 amino acids. CDR3: CASSGSSVLEAFF. The CDR3, as DNA: TGTGCCAGCAGCGGGTCCAGCGTACTTGAAGCTTTCTTT.

This chain joins TRBV19 and TRBJ2-7, with TRBD1 identical over 7 bases. This CDR3 is 15 amino acids long. With 1 base clipped from V and 1 base from J, the junction kept 4 bases outside the gene matches. The germline V gene has CDR1 LNHDA and CDR2 SQIVND (reference sequence). DNA for the CDR3: TGTGCCAGTAGTATAGTCGGGACAGCTTCCTACGAGCAGTACTTC. As protein: CASSIVGTASYEQYF.

This clone occurred once. V and J are TRBV27 and TRBJ2-7; D not resolved. The CDR3 totals 13 residues. Looked up from germline, CDR1 is MNHEY and CDR2 is SMNVEV (reference sequence). Trimming cost V 5 bases and J 6 bases, with 14 bases left between them. The CDR3 coding sequence is TGTGCCAGCAGTAAAGGTCCAGGCGGCGAGCAGTACTTC. Translated, it gives CASSKGPGGEQYF.

The chain combines TRBV7-9 with TRBJ2-1; D may be TRBD2 (6 bases). With 8 bases removed from V and 5 bases from J, the gap between germline ends came to 13 bases. Per the germline V gene, CDR1 is SEHNR and CDR2 is FQNEAQ (reference sequence). The CDR3 length is 13 residues. This CDR3 reads CASGPRGHNEQFF. CDR3 nucleotide sequence: TGTGCCAGCGGGCCGCGGGGCCACAATGAGCAGTTCTTC.

The V call is TRBV7-3, the J call TRBJ2-3; 9 nucleotides match TRBD2. V was pared by 4 bases and J by 3 bases, with 5 bases of the junction left unmatched. Germline V lookup: CDR1 SGHTA, CDR2 FQGTGA. This CDR3 spans 15 amino acids. The CDR3 DNA follows: TGTGCCAGCAGCTCCGGACTAGCGCAGACAGATACGCAGTATTTT. Amino acids: CASSSGLAQTDTQYF.

The chain uses TRBV10-3 and TRBJ2-7; unclear D gene. The CDR3 runs to 12 residues. V was shortened by 4 bases and J by 6 bases, with 10 bases between the two germline ends. Germline assignment: CDR1 ENHRY and CDR2 SYGVKD. CDR3 DNA: TGTGCCATCAGTGGTACGGTGGCCGAGCAGTACTTC. This gives the protein CAISGTVAEQYF.

The chain links TRBV29-1 to TRBJ2-7, with D perhaps matching TRBD2 (6 bases). V was shortened by 7 bases and J by 2 bases, with 15 bases between the two germline ends. CDR1 and CDR2 (germline): SQVTM, ANQGSEA. The CDR3 is 13 amino acids. CDR3 DNA: TGCAGCGCCGGGACTTTAGACGCCTACGAGCAGTACTTC. This gives the protein CSAGTLDAYEQYF.

The chain is built from TRBV7-9 and TRBJ2-7; 7 positions agree with TRBD1. This CDR3 has 15 amino acids. Per the germline V gene, CDR1 is SEHNR and CDR2 is FQNEAQ (reference sequence). The J segment lost 0 bases and the V segment lost 5 bases, leaving 7 bases of the junction unmatched. The DNA of the CDR3 is TGTGCCAGCAGCGCGACGACAGGGTCCTCCTACGAGCAGTACTTC. Translated: CASSATTGSSYEQYF.

The chain links TRBV5-4 to TRBJ1-5; no definite D call. This CDR3 is built from 18 residues. Germline CDR1 reads SGHNT; CDR2 reads YYREEE (reference sequence). V dropped 0 bases and J dropped 1 base, with 17 bases sitting between them. CDR3 loop: CASSLVSWGYRSNQPQHF. The CDR3 coding sequence is TGTGCCAGCAGCTTGGTCTCCTGGGGATATAGAAGCAATCAGCCCCAGCATTTT.

This clone was seen a single time. This chain uses TRBV4-3 with TRBJ1-5; possibly TRBD1 for D (6 bases). V lost 1 base and J 6 bases, leaving 13 bases between the germline ends. Looked up from germline, CDR1 is LGHNA and CDR2 is YSLEER. The CDR3 runs 15 residues. CDR3 in amino acids: CASSQGTGIGQPQHF. CDR3 bases: TGCGCCAGCAGCCAAGGCACAGGGATCGGTCAGCCCCAGCATTTT.

The J gene is TRBJ2-7, the V gene TRBV7-6; perhaps TRBD2 as D (5 bases). CDR1 and CDR2 from the germline V gene are SGHVS and FNYEAQ. Deletions cut 2 bases from V and 6 bases from J, with 8 bases between. The CDR3 length is 12 residues. The CDR3 DNA sequence: TGTGCCAGCAGCTTATACCGGGGCGAGCAGTACTTC. Translating gives CASSLYRGEQYF.

The rearrangement uses TRBV14 and TRBJ2-7; D might be TRBD1 (5 bases). This CDR3 region has 15 residues. V lost 0 bases and J lost 0, with 9 bases in between. CDR1 is SGHDN, CDR2 FVKESK, per germline. Written as DNA, the CDR3 is TGTGCCAGCAGCCAAGATTGGGGCCGCTCCTACGAGCAGTACTTC. Translation: CASSQDWGRSYEQYF.

This clone appeared once. This chain joins TRBV28 and TRBJ1-1; D uncertain. Germline V gives CDR1 MDHEN, CDR2 SYDVKM. The CDR3 extends over 14 amino acids. Trimming took 5 bases from V and 0 from J, leaving 10 bases between them. CDR3 bases: TGTGCCAGCAGTAAAGGCAGCCTGAACACTGAAGCTTTCTTT. It is translated as CASSKGSLNTEAFF.

The chain is built from TRBV11-2 and TRBJ1-5; the D is unclear. CDR1 and CDR2 (germline): SGHAT, FQNNGV. The CDR3 covers 15 residues. The germline V and J ends were trimmed by 5 bases and 2 bases, with 13 bases remaining between them. In DNA, the CDR3 is TGTGCCAGCAGCCCTGGCGGAGTGGGCAATCAGCCCCAGCATTTT. It encodes CASSPGGVGNQPQHF.

The J gene is TRBJ2-4, the V gene TRBV7-9; D is undetermined. Germline V gives CDR1 SEHNR, CDR2 FQNEAQ (reference sequence). There are 11 residues in the CDR3. The germline V and J ends were trimmed by 3 bases and 12 bases, with 9 bases remaining between them. CDR3 DNA sequence: TGTGCCAGCAGCTTTCGTGAGAATCAGTACTTC. Protein sequence: CASSFRENQYF.

This chain joins TRBV27 and TRBJ2-7, with TRBD2 matching 8 bases. The CDR3 covers 14 residues. V lost 5 bases to trimming and J lost 2 bases; unmatched junction nucleotides: 5. Germline V gene data show CDR1 as MNHEY and CDR2 as SMNVEV (reference sequence). CDR3 amino acids: CASSIAGPTYEQYF. The CDR3 DNA reads TGTGCCAGCAGTATAGCGGGACCAACCTACGAGCAGTACTTC.

DNA for the CDR3: TGTGCCATCAGGGGGGATACTGGAAACACCATATATTTT. This sequence encodes CAIRGDTGNTIYF. The gene calls are TRBV10-3 and TRBJ1-3; D might be TRBD1 (5 bases). Trimming took off 6 bases at V and 2 bases at J, with 8 bases between the two ends. Germline lookup yields CDR1 ENHRY and CDR2 SYGVKD. The CDR3 consists of 13 residues.